The source of this T cell receptor beta chain is a study of blood T cell repertoires in COVID-19. Study-wide background: COVID-19 samples, acute and convalescent, were from the United States, Italy and Spain. The cDNA or gDNA used as material had been derived from T cells, B-cell-depleted T cells, or PBMCs.

Original analysis: The assay estimated nucleated cells by amplifying reference gene primers. Assay used: immunoSEQ multiplex PCR; TCRdb lists only in-frame clones, some missing. V, J and clone size are those of that table, while D and trimming were read from the DNA. This table has approximately 320,000 clones, roughly 85% appearing once. There are 14 residues in the CDR3. V lost 5 bases and J lost 3, with 14 bases in between. CDR1 is SGHTA, CDR2 FQGTGA, per germline. The rearrangement joins TRBV7-3 to TRBJ2-7, with D tentatively TRBD1 (7 bases). This TCR was recovered from a human donor in a cohort sampled during active COVID-19. The sample taken for sequencing was peripheral blood. The CDR3 coding sequence is TGTGCCAGCAGCCCGTCAGGGGGGAACTACGAGCAGTACTTC. Translated: CASSPSGGNYEQYF.